Listed below are T cell receptor beta chains from one sample, sequenced in a study of vaccination and CD4 T cells after COVID-19. TCRdb ran MiXCR on the PCR reads and lists one entry per CDR3 protein. This sample has about 17,000 distinct CDR3 sequences; around 47% occur once, and the top ten carry about 19%. No antigen has been identified for these receptors. The source was CD4+ T cells from blood, cultured in vitro, collected about 7 months after SARS-CoV-2 vaccination. These receptors were taken from a human donor who had recovered from COVID-19. The CDR3 runs from the conserved cysteine through the conserved F or W. D genes are given only for firm matches. Some rows have no size entry. The others give once, few or many, or a class for an expanded clone.

V gene: TRBV7-9; J gene: TRBJ2-3; clone size: few; D gene: -; CDR3 DNA: TGTGCCAGCAGCTTAGGACGTCAGTATTTT; CDR3 protein: CASSLGRQYF
V gene: TRBV20-1; J gene: TRBJ2-5; clone size: -; D gene: -; CDR3 DNA: TGCAGTGCCACTTCGACGGGGGAGACCCAGTACTTC; CDR3 protein: CSATSTGETQYF
V gene: TRBV20-1; J gene: TRBJ2-5; clone size: -; D gene: -; CDR3 DNA: TGCAGTGCCCCCGGCGGAGAGACCCAGTACTTC; CDR3 protein: CSAPGGETQYF
V gene: TRBV20-1; J gene: TRBJ2-3; clone size: -; D gene: -; CDR3 DNA: TGCAGTGCTAGAGTGGCATCCCGGAGAACAGATACGCAGTATTTT; CDR3 protein: CSARVASRRTDTQYF
V gene: TRBV12-3/TRBV12-4; J gene: TRBJ2-7; clone size: -; D gene: TRBD1; CDR3 DNA: TGTGCCAGCAGTCTCGGACAGGGGGCCGGGGAGCAGTACTTC; CDR3 protein: CASSLGQGAGEQYF
V gene: TRBV7-2; J gene: TRBJ2-7; clone size: -; D gene: -; CDR3 DNA: TGTGCCAGCAGCGCGGACGCGTTCTACGAGCAGTACTTC; CDR3 protein: CASSADAFYEQYF
V gene: TRBV18; J gene: TRBJ1-2; clone size: -; D gene: -; CDR3 DNA: TGTGCCAGCTCCCCAGGCCAGAGATCATCCTATGGCTACACCTTC; CDR3 protein: CASSPGQRSSYGYTF
V gene: TRBV6-7; J gene: TRBJ1-2; clone size: -; D gene: TRBD1; CDR3 DNA: TGTGCCAGCAGCCCCAACCGGGACAGGGATGATGGCTACACCTTC; CDR3 protein: CASSPNRDRDDGYTF
V gene: TRBV19; J gene: TRBJ1-1; clone size: -; D gene: -; CDR3 DNA: TGTGCCAGTAGTACCCCTTGGGGGGGTGCTGAAGCTTTCTTT; CDR3 protein: CASSTPWGGAEAFF
V gene: TRBV27; J gene: TRBJ1-2; clone size: -; D gene: -; CDR3 DNA: TGTGCCAGCACTAAAAGGGGCAAGGGTGGCTACACCTTC; CDR3 protein: CASTKRGKGGYTF
V gene: TRBV7-2; J gene: TRBJ2-3; clone size: -; D gene: -; CDR3 DNA: TGTGCCAGCAGCTTAGTGCCTAGCGGAGGGGGAGCAGATACGCAGTATTTT; CDR3 protein: CASSLVPSGGGADTQYF
V gene: TRBV20-1; J gene: TRBJ2-5; clone size: -; D gene: -; CDR3 DNA: TGCAGTGCCTTCCCACCCTTGTCTGGTGGGTCTCCCCAGTACTTC; CDR3 protein: CSAFPPLSGGSPQYF
V gene: TRBV20-1; J gene: TRBJ1-1; clone size: -; D gene: -; CDR3 DNA: TGCAGTGGGTTAGGGGGCACTGAAGCTTTCTTT; CDR3 protein: CSGLGGTEAFF
V gene: TRBV19; J gene: TRBJ1-1; clone size: -; D gene: -; CDR3 DNA: TGTGCCAGTAGCTATAGTTGGCGAAAGGTAACTGAAGCTTTCTTT; CDR3 protein: CASSYSWRKVTEAFF
V gene: TRBV12-3/TRBV12-4; J gene: TRBJ2-5; clone size: -; D gene: -; CDR3 DNA: TGTGCCAGCAGTTTAGTAACGCAGGAGACCCAGTACTTC; CDR3 protein: CASSLVTQETQYF
V gene: TRBV5-4; J gene: TRBJ2-1; clone size: -; D gene: -; CDR3 DNA: TGTGCCAGCAGCTCCCCCAGGGGTGGAAATGAGCAGTTCTTC; CDR3 protein: CASSSPRGGNEQFF
V gene: TRBV6-5; J gene: TRBJ2-5; clone size: hyperexpanded; D gene: TRBD2; CDR3 DNA: TGTGCCAGCAGTTACGGGACTAGCGGGGGGTGGGTCCAGTACTTC; CDR3 protein: CASSYGTSGGWVQYF
V gene: TRBV20-1; J gene: TRBJ2-1; clone size: -; D gene: -; CDR3 DNA: TGCAGTGCTAGAACAGGACTCTGGGGGAATGAGCAGTTCTTC; CDR3 protein: CSARTGLWGNEQFF
V gene: TRBV7-2; J gene: TRBJ2-1; clone size: -; D gene: -; CDR3 DNA: TGTGCCAGCGGCGGAGGAATTGACAGTTTCAATGAGCAGTTCTTC; CDR3 protein: CASGGGIDSFNEQFF
V gene: TRBV20-1; J gene: TRBJ1-2; clone size: -; D gene: -; CDR3 DNA: TGCAGTGCTAGAGATGGCGGCGCAAGCGTCTATGGCTACACCTTC; CDR3 protein: CSARDGGASVYGYTF
V gene: TRBV7-3; J gene: TRBJ1-1; clone size: -; D gene: TRBD1; CDR3 DNA: TGTGCCAGCAGCTTAGGGACAGGGGCTGCGAACACTGAAGCTTTCTTT; CDR3 protein: CASSLGTGAANTEAFF
V gene: TRBV20-1; J gene: TRBJ2-5; clone size: few; D gene: -; CDR3 DNA: TGCAGTGCTGCGACCGGGGGCGAGAAGACCCAGTACTTC; CDR3 protein: CSAATGGEKTQYF
V gene: TRBV15; J gene: TRBJ2-3; clone size: -; D gene: -; CDR3 DNA: TGTGCCACCAGCAGGGACAACACAGATACGCAGTATTTT; CDR3 protein: CATSRDNTDTQYF
V gene: TRBV19; J gene: TRBJ2-5; clone size: -; D gene: TRBD1; CDR3 DNA: TGTGCCAGTAGCCAAATACAGGGGGTTGGCGAGACCCAGTACTTC; CDR3 protein: CASSQIQGVGETQYF
V gene: TRBV7-2; J gene: TRBJ2-7; clone size: -; D gene: TRBD2; CDR3 DNA: TGTGCCAGCAGCTTAGTTGGGGGGAGGGGCCGTGTGGATTACGAGCAGTACTTC; CDR3 protein: CASSLVGGRGRVDYEQYF
V gene: TRBV11-1; J gene: TRBJ2-6; clone size: -; D gene: -; CDR3 DNA: TGTGCCAGCAGCTCTGGGGCCAACGTCCTGACTTTC; CDR3 protein: CASSSGANVLTF
V gene: TRBV24-1; J gene: TRBJ1-2; clone size: -; D gene: -; CDR3 DNA: TGTGCCACCAGTGAGGGGTACTATGGCTACACCTTC; CDR3 protein: CATSEGYYGYTF
V gene: TRBV5-1; J gene: TRBJ2-5; clone size: -; D gene: -; CDR3 DNA: TGCGCCAGCAGCTCTAACCCGGCGGGAGAGACCCAGTACTTC; CDR3 protein: CASSSNPAGETQYF